This TCR beta chain derives from a study of cytomegalovirus exposure and HLA in healthy donors. As for the study in general: The approximately 110 validation repertoires used the same platform as the roughly 670 first-cohort repertoires, a later analysis reported.

Notes on this clone: The antigen is undetermined.

The protocol was immunoSEQ multiplex PCR, while the TCRdb copy is restricted to in-frame clones and leaves out a portion. The repertoire holds about 270,000 clones, around 85% seen once, with around 1% in the top ten. J gave up 7 bases and V 1 base, and 9 bases lay outside the gene matches. The CDR3 length is 17 residues. Per germline, CDR1 MNHEY and CDR2 SMNVEV (reference sequence). General study results and limits: Whilst most TCR sequences proved rare, a subset of public TCRs occurred across many donors. Specific recognition of CMV antigens was confirmed in vitro for a few chains (all CMV-associated).

The sequence came from a woman under 30 in good health and CMV-seronegative. The sample consisted of PBMCs. This rearrangement joins TRBV27 to TRBJ2-1, with TRBD2 identical over 11 bases. The CDR3 spells CASSLLPLAGVLNEQFF. For the CDR3, the DNA is TGTGCCAGCAGTTTATTACCACTAGCGGGGGTGTTAAATGAGCAGTTCTTC.